Presented here are 18 T cell receptor beta chains from one specimen sequenced in a study of blood T cell repertoires in COVID-19. Profiling relied on immunoSEQ multiplex PCR, and the TCRdb table lists in-frame clones only, not all of them. This sample yields about 490,000 clones, of which approximately 83% are seen a single time; 3% to 4% belongs to the top ten. Sequenced material: peripheral blood. These receptor sequences come from a human donor in a cohort sampled during active COVID-19.

The gene calls are TRBV19 and TRBJ2-1, with a possible D match to TRBD2 (5 bases). The CDR3 consists of 16 residues. V lost 1 base and J lost 7, with 17 bases in between. The germline gives CDR1 LNHDA, CDR2 SQIVND (reference sequence). CDR3 bases: TGTGCCAGTAGTATAGGAGAAGTGACTAAATATAATGAGCAGTTCTTC. This sequence encodes CASSIGEVTKYNEQFF.

The chain has TRBV6-1 and TRBJ2-1, with D possibly TRBD1 on 6 matching bases. From germline, CDR1 is MNHNS and CDR2 SASEGT. V lost 2 bases, J lost 5 bases, and 10 bases lay in between. The CDR3 loop spans 14 amino acids. In nucleotides, the CDR3 is TGTGCCAGCAGTGAATATAGGACAGACAATGAGCAGTTCTTC. Protein sequence: CASSEYRTDNEQFF.

The V call is TRBV7-9, the J call TRBJ2-5; 7 positions agree with TRBD1. The CDR3 has 14 amino acids. V trimming: 5 bases; J trimming: 4 bases; junction bases outside the gene matches: 7. The germline gives CDR1 SEHNR, CDR2 FQNEAQ (reference sequence). CDR3 sequence (DNA): TGTGCCAGCAGCCCAGACAGGGCCGGAGAGACCCAGTACTTC. Translating gives CASSPDRAGETQYF.

The chain uses TRBV3-1 (or the pseudogene TRBV3-2) and TRBJ2-7, with 13 bases aligning to TRBD2. Germline-derived CDR1 and CDR2 are LGHDT and YNNKEL (reference sequence). The CDR3 is 18 amino acids. V was clipped by 0 bases and J by 2 bases; unmatched bases: 7. The CDR3 is CASSQESRTSGSPYEQYF. The CDR3 coding sequence is TGTGCCAGCAGCCAAGAATCCCGGACTAGCGGGAGCCCCTACGAGCAGTACTTC.

This clone was counted a single time. For the CDR3, the DNA is TGTGCCTGGAGCTATGGGGCCCCCTACAATGAGCAGTTCTTC. This gives the protein CAWSYGAPYNEQFF. The chain joins TRBV30 to TRBJ2-1; a weak D match, TRBD1 (5 bases). Germline V lookup: CDR1 GTSNPN, CDR2 SVGIG (reference sequence). The CDR3 covers 14 residues. V was trimmed by 3 bases and J by 2 bases, leaving 11 bases between them.

The chain's CDR3 is CSVFKGAGLSANYGYTF. Written as DNA, the CDR3 is TGCAGCGTCTTCAAAGGGGCTGGCCTGTCTGCTAACTATGGCTACACCTTC. V usage is TRBV29-1 and J usage is TRBJ1-2, with D perhaps TRBD1 (5 bases). The V end was cut by 6 bases, the J end by 0 bases, with 23 bases between. From germline, CDR1 is SQVTM and CDR2 ANQGSEA. This CDR3 has 17 residues.

This clone occurred once. CDR3 region: CASSQDRGGNTEAFF. As DNA, the CDR3 is TGCGCCAGCAGCCAAGATCGAGGGGGGAACACTGAAGCTTTCTTT. J is TRBJ1-1 and V is TRBV4-1, with a possible D match to TRBD1 (6 bases). The CDR3 extends over 15 amino acids. Trimming took off 0 bases at V and 1 base at J, with 9 bases between the two ends. Germline V CDR1 and CDR2: MGHRA, YSYEKL.

The chain couples TRBV5-8 to TRBJ2-2, with unresolved D. Per germline, CDR1 SGHTS and CDR2 YDEGEE. The CDR3 has 13 residues. Trimming took off 1 base at V and 7 bases at J, with 8 bases between the two ends. This CDR3 is CASSLYMVGELFF. CDR3 in DNA: TGTGCCAGCAGCTTGTACATGGTCGGGGAGCTGTTTTTT.

This chain connects TRBV19 to TRBJ1-4; 7 bases fit TRBD1. CDR1 and CDR2 (germline): LNHDA, SQIVND (reference sequence). This CDR3 region has 14 residues. The junction had 4 bases not matched to a gene; V was cut back by 7 bases and J by 2 bases. The CDR3, as DNA: TGTGCCAGTACCAAGACAGGGACTAATGAAAAACTGTTTTTT. Translated, it gives CASTKTGTNEKLFF.

This chain uses TRBV7-2 with TRBJ2-7; 8 bases are a match to TRBD2. V dropped 7 bases and J dropped 2; count of bases not matched to a gene: 7. CDR3 length equals 14 residues. CDR1 and CDR2 from the germline V gene are SGHTA and FQGNSA. This CDR3 is CASKTGGGPYEQYF. CDR3 coding DNA: TGTGCCAGCAAGACGGGGGGGGGCCCCTACGAGCAGTACTTC.

This clone is a singleton in its sample. V gene TRBV6-5 combines with J gene TRBJ2-4, with 7 positions matching TRBD1. After removal of 6 bases from V and 0 bases from J, the junction contained 2 bases not matched to a gene. This CDR3 spans 14 amino acids. Germline CDR1 reads MNHEY; CDR2 reads SVGAGI. The CDR3 coding sequence is TGTGCCAGCAGGGGGACAGCAGCCAAAAACATTCAGTACTTC. Residues: CASRGTAAKNIQYF.

The V gene is TRBV5-5, the J gene TRBJ2-3; 8 bases line up with TRBD1. V lost 5 bases to trimming and J lost 2 bases; unmatched junction nucleotides: 10. This CDR3 is built from 16 residues. The germline CDR1 and CDR2 sequences are SGHKS and YYEKEE (reference sequence). The CDR3 is CASSSPGGGHTDTQYF. The CDR3, as DNA: TGTGCCAGCAGTTCTCCAGGGGGCGGGCACACAGATACGCAGTATTTT.

In DNA form, the CDR3 reads TGTGCCAGCACCTTCCGAGGACTCCTAAAGGAACTGTTTTTT. It encodes CASTFRGLLKELFF. The V gene is TRBV2, the J gene TRBJ1-4; D unclear. V was cut by 7 bases and J by 12 bases, with 21 bases left in between. Germline V gives CDR1 SNHLY, CDR2 FYNNEI. This CDR3 region has 14 residues.

The chain has TRBV25-1 and TRBJ2-7, with TRBD1 identical over 11 bases. This CDR3 contains 16 residues. The germline V gene has CDR1 MGHDK and CDR2 SYGVNS. V lost 0 bases to trimming and J lost 3 bases; unmatched junction nucleotides: 4. CDR3 in amino acids: CASSEYRGTGGYEQYF. In DNA, the CDR3 is TGTGCCAGCAGTGAATATAGGGGGACAGGGGGCTACGAGCAGTACTTC.

J is TRBJ1-6 and V is TRBV3-1 (or the pseudogene TRBV3-2); the match to TRBD1 covers 11 bases. Germline CDR1 and CDR2: LGHDT and YNNKEL (reference sequence). Trimming took 4 bases from V and 4 from J; bases not matched to a gene: 9. The CDR3 sequence is 18 residues long. For the CDR3, the DNA is TGTGCCAGCAGCCGCTATATCGGACAGGGGGCTTATAATTCACCCCTCCACTTT. Encoded protein: CASSRYIGQGAYNSPLHF.

The chain couples TRBV19 to TRBJ1-3, with 7 bases lining up with TRBD1. This CDR3 comprises 15 residues. With 6 bases clipped from V and 8 bases from J, the junction kept 13 bases outside the gene matches. Germline V lookup: CDR1 LNHDA, CDR2 SQIVND (reference sequence). The CDR3 reads CASSWTSRGADTIYF. Here the CDR3 DNA reads TGTGCCAGTAGCTGGACCAGCAGGGGGGCGGACACCATATATTTT.

The gene calls are TRBV7-2 and TRBJ2-7, with D perhaps TRBD1 (5 bases). V lost 6 bases and J lost 6, with 12 bases in between. Per the germline V gene, CDR1 is SGHTA and CDR2 is FQGNSA. The CDR3 has 12 residues. The chain's CDR3 is CASRGAGPEQYF. In DNA, the CDR3 is TGTGCCAGCAGAGGGGCCGGTCCCGAGCAGTACTTC.

The chain has TRBV7-3 and TRBJ2-3, with 9 bases that match TRBD2. The ends lost 1 base at V and 2 bases at J; junction bases unmatched: 4. In germline, CDR1 is SGHTA, CDR2 FQGTGA. The CDR3 covers 16 residues. The CDR3, as DNA: TGTGCCAGCAGCTTAAGCCTAGCGGGGAACACAGATACGCAGTATTTT. Its protein is CASSLSLAGNTDTQYF.